This record covers a single T cell receptor (beta chain). Germline V gives CDR1 KGHSH, CDR2 LQKENI. CDR3 length: 14 residues. V gave up 8 bases and J gave up 3 bases, with 17 bases separating them. Only in-frame clones appear in the TCRdb table, and some are missing; sequencing was by immunoSEQ multiplex PCR. The profile shows roughly 500,000 clones, about 84% of them singletons. The record originates from a study of shared clonotypes between healthy human individuals. V is TRBV18 and J is TRBJ2-7, with D perhaps TRBD1 or TRBD2 (5 bases each). The source is a woman aged 35 to 49 in good health. Some clones in this sample may be carry-over from other donors' samples. The sample taken for sequencing was PBMCs. The CDR3 DNA reads as TGTGCCAGCCGGGAAGGCAGGGATAACTACGAGCAGTACTTC. It specifies CASREGRDNYEQYF.